Described below is a single T cell receptor beta chain sequence and its context. Its antigen is not yet known. Base qualities are not provided; no much larger clone lies one nucleotide away. Participants in the prospective study were aged about 18 to 100 years, lived in more than 20 United States geographic areas, and enrolled through a virtual design. Cohort assignment in the prospective study relied on participant-reported clinical history from a screening survey and a study questionnaire. A participant counted as exposed if, within 2 weeks of entering the study, that participant had been in contact with someone who had a PCR-confirmed or clinician-diagnosed COVID-19 case. In the prospective study, whole blood, serum and a nasopharyngeal or oropharyngeal swab were collected from each participant by mobile phlebotomists. Prospective study participants could optionally give additional blood draws and questionnaires over an approximately 2-month period. Blood samples from the prospective study were shipped frozen or at room temperature prior to DNA extraction.

V and J lose 0 bases and 7 bases, and a span of 14 bases separates them. Based on the germline V gene, the CDR1 and CDR2 sequences are SGHRS and YFSETQ. The CDR3 holds 15 amino acids from the cysteine to the phenylalanine. The CDR3 DNA has 45 bases and is translated from base 1. This entry comes from a study of blood T cell repertoires in COVID-19 (dated by TCRdb to 2020 to 2021). About the full investigation: The collaborator samples originated in the United States, Italy and Spain and spanned the acute and convalescent phases of COVID-19. The prospective study material was composed of cDNA or gDNA derived from T cells, B-cell-depleted T cells, or PBMCs. Deeply sampled blood TCRbeta repertoires from subjects exposed to, actively infected with, or recovered from COVID-19 were included in the dataset. The repertoires were released in a freely available public database meant as a resource for research on the immune response to SARS-CoV-2. Samples were obtained from the ongoing ImmuneRACE study (first 160 participants) and from 1,254 subjects provided by 6 global collaborators. Sample metadata almost always included a de-identified subject ID, COVID-19 status, age in years and sex. Where HLA class I and class II types were available, the types were taken from metadata supplied by the sample provider, not from assay-based typing.

TCRbeta CDR3 regions were amplified from genomic DNA by means of the immunoSEQ Assay, a bias-controlled multiplex PCR. Processing in the source paper ran as follows. The number of nucleated cells in each sample was estimated by amplification of reference gene primers within the assay. Sequence reads were collapsed and filtered to measure the absolute abundance of every unique TCRbeta CDR3 rearrangement. For each sample, productive Simpson clonality was calculated as the square root of Simpson's diversity index across productive rearrangements. The table comes from immuneACCESS by way of TCRdb, which keeps in-frame sequences with V and J called. Part of the clones is missing from these tables; in studies checked, under half for an unresolved V gene and the rest for unknown reasons. V and J calls and clone size follow that table, whereas D and trimming were derived from the DNA. The sample includes fewer than 350,000 clones, with about 91% observed a single time. The top ten hold 2.8% of the sample.

Paper-wide results and their limitations: How much clinical and demographic metadata was included differed by source and by participant, and the metadata was provided uncurated.

The rearranged segments are TRBV5-1 and TRBJ1-5; no D gene is confidently identified. The specimen was PBMCs or T cells enriched from blood (not recorded which). The source is a man between 40 and 49 years old who had been exposed to COVID-19. In nucleotide form, the sequence is TGCGCCAGCAGCTTGGGGGAGGGATTCACCCAGCCCCAGCATTTT. It encodes CASSLGEGFTQPQHF.